Listed below are T cell receptor beta chains from one sample, sequenced in a study of cytomegalovirus exposure and HLA in healthy donors. Data came from immunoSEQ multiplex PCR; TCRdb stores just in-frame clones and leaves some out. The sample lists roughly 90,000 clones; around 85% were seen once. Sequencing used PBMCs. These receptors were obtained from a man younger than 35 in good health and CMV-seronegative. Each CDR3 is given with its conserved first and last residue. D genes are given only for firm matches. Some rows have no size entry. The others give once, few or many, or a class for an expanded clone.

>TRBJ2-7|NA|TRBV30|NA
CAWSPTPYEQYF
TGTGCCTGGAGTCCTACGCCCTACGAGCAGTACTTC
>TRBJ2-3|NA|TRBV5-4|NA
CASSSYPPDSSTDTQYF
TGTGCCAGCAGCTCCTACCCGCCGGACAGTAGCACAGATACGCAGTATTTT
>TRBJ2-6|NA|TRBV28|NA
CASSLIGGTGANVLTF
TGTGCCAGCAGTTTAATAGGGGGAACTGGGGCCAACGTCCTGACTTTC
>TRBJ2-1|NA|TRBV9|NA
CASSVWEGGVGNEQFF
TGTGCCAGCAGCGTATGGGAGGGGGGGGTGGGGAATGAGCAGTTCTTC
>TRBJ2-7|TRBD1|TRBV19|NA
CASSLRDRGGDYEQYF
TGTGCCAGTAGTCTCCGGGACAGGGGGGGAGACTACGAGCAGTACTTC
>TRBJ1-2|NA|TRBV7-2|NA
CASSLARSDGYTF
TGTGCCAGCAGCTTAGCGCGCTCGGATGGCTACACCTTC
>TRBJ1-2|NA|TRBV29-1|NA
CSVVRGGQGYGYTF
TGCAGCGTTGTACGGGGGGGGCAGGGGTATGGCTACACCTTC
>TRBJ2-3|TRBD1|TRBV6-1|few
CASSLQGARTDTQYF
TGTGCCAGCAGTTTGCAGGGGGCGCGGACAGATACGCAGTATTTT
>TRBJ2-1|TRBD2|TRBV5-1|NA
CASSGRGAGSPIYNEQFF
TGCGCCAGCAGCGGTAGAGGAGCGGGAAGCCCGATTTACAATGAGCAGTTCTTC
>TRBJ1-2|NA|TRBV9|NA
CASSVFDREGVYGYTF
TGTGCCAGCAGCGTATTCGACCGTGAAGGGGTCTATGGCTACACCTTC
>TRBJ2-5|TRBD1|TRBV2|NA
CASSEGQPGQGSQYF
TGTGCCAGCAGTGAAGGACAGCCGGGACAGGGATCCCAGTACTTC
>TRBJ2-3|TRBD2|TRBV27|once
CASSLSVSLAGDFNTQYF
TGTGCCAGCAGTTTATCAGTCTCGCTAGCGGGAGATTTCAATACGCAGTATTTT
>TRBJ1-3|NA|TRBV21-1|NA
CASSKGPRGSGNTIYF
TGTGCCAGCAGCAAAGGCCCCCGGGGCTCTGGAAACACCATATATTTT
>TRBJ2-3|TRBD1|TRBV15|NA
CATSIGTVITDTQYF
TGTGCCACCAGCATCGGGACAGTGATAACAGATACGCAGTATTTT
>TRBJ2-2|NA|TRBV5-1|NA
CASSLVRVKSWWQAPGELFF
TGCGCCAGCAGCTTGGTCCGCGTGAAATCGTGGTGGCAGGCACCCGGGGAGCTGTTTTTT
>TRBJ2-7|NA|TRBV7-9|once
CASSYRTVSYEQYF
TGTGCCAGCAGCTACCGGACAGTCTCCTACGAGCAGTACTTC
>TRBJ1-5|NA|TRBV10-3|NA
CATPIRSLEPQHF
TGTGCCACCCCTATTCGATCATTGGAGCCCCAGCATTTT
>TRBJ2-7|NA|TRBV5-6|few
CASSLDNRYEQYF
TGTGCCAGCAGCTTGGACAACCGCTACGAGCAGTACTTC
>TRBJ2-7|NA|TRBV25-1|NA
CASSEYAGSGQYF
TGTGCCAGCAGTGAATACGCAGGGTCGGGGCAGTACTTC
>TRBJ1-6|NA|TRBV2|few
CASSESVVSYNSPLHF
TGTGCCAGCAGTGAAAGTGTGGTTAGCTATAATTCACCCCTCCACTTT
>TRBJ2-7|NA|TRBV6-5|NA
CASRRSPSYEQYF
TGTGCCAGCAGGAGGAGCCCCTCCTACGAGCAGTACTTC
>TRBJ2-2|NA|TRBV19|NA
CASSPQTSTGELFF
TGTGCCAGTAGTCCCCAAACTAGCACCGGGGAGCTGTTTTTT
>TRBJ2-2|TRBD1|TRBV19|NA
CASIGTANTGELFF
TGTGCCAGTATTGGGACAGCGAACACCGGGGAGCTGTTTTTT
>TRBJ2-7|TRBD1|TRBV30|NA
CAWSSTGGGTYEQYF
TGTGCCTGGAGTTCTACAGGGGGTGGCACCTACGAGCAGTACTTC
>TRBJ1-6|TRBD1|TRBV30|NA
CAWRQSPLQGAVGNSPLHF
TGTGCCTGGAGACAAAGCCCCCTACAGGGGGCTGTGGGTAATTCACCCCTCCACTTT
>TRBJ2-7|TRBD1|TRBV27|NA
CASSFVMGTGGLYEQYF
TGTGCCAGCAGTTTTGTGATGGGGACAGGGGGGCTCTACGAGCAGTACTTC
>TRBJ2-7|NA|TRBV27|once
CASSLRSRVGYEQYF
TGTGCCAGCAGTTTGAGGTCGCGGGTAGGCTACGAGCAGTACTTC
>TRBJ1-5|NA|TRBV9|once
CASSVGRGHQPQHF
TGTGCCAGCAGCGTAGGGAGGGGCCATCAGCCCCAGCATTTT
>TRBJ1-2|NA|TRBV25-1|NA
CASSELGTNYGYTF
TGTGCCAGCAGCGAACTCGGGACAAACTATGGCTACACCTTC
>TRBJ1-1|TRBD1|TRBV6-5|few
CASSRDSLTEAFF
TGTGCCAGCAGTAGGGACAGTCTCACTGAAGCTTTCTTT
>TRBJ2-7|NA|TRBV28|NA
CASLGGGVYEQYF
TGTGCCAGTCTTGGCGGCGGGGTTTACGAGCAGTACTTC
>TRBJ2-1|TRBD2|TRBV5-1|NA
CASSLVGSGSTHEQFF
TGCGCCAGCAGCTTGGTGGGTAGCGGGAGCACCCATGAGCAGTTCTTC
>TRBJ1-2|NA|TRBV9|once
CASSLLGQHHGYTF
TGTGCCAGCAGCCTACTGGGACAACACCATGGCTACACCTTC
>TRBJ2-7|NA|TRBV30|NA
CAWSVPGEQYF
TGTGCCTGGAGTGTACCGGGGGAGCAGTACTTC
>TRBJ1-5|TRBD1|TRBV9|NA
CASSAGQGGNQPQHF
TGTGCCAGCAGCGCGGGACAGGGTGGCAATCAGCCCCAGCATTTT
>TRBJ2-3|NA|TRBV5-6|NA
CASSFDRTDTQYF
TGTGCCAGCAGCTTTGATAGAACGGATACGCAGTATTTT
>TRBJ1-1|NA|TRBV5-1|NA
CASSLNTEAFF
TGCGCCAGCAGCCTTAACACTGAAGCTTTCTTT
>TRBJ1-6|NA|TRBV9|NA
CASSGNRGSYNSPLHF
TGTGCCAGCAGCGGGAACCGGGGCTCCTATAATTCACCCCTCCACTTT
>TRBJ2-7|TRBD1|TRBV5-1|NA
CASSLAARDRGHEQYF
TGCGCCAGCAGCTTGGCCGCTCGGGACAGGGGACACGAGCAGTACTTC
>TRBJ1-1|NA|TRBV11-2|NA
CASSFPRSPTEAFF
TGTGCCAGCAGCTTCCCTCGGTCCCCCACTGAAGCTTTCTTT
>TRBJ1-5|TRBD1|TRBV30|NA
CAWSRGQGHQPQHF
TGTGCCTGGAGCCGCGGACAGGGGCATCAGCCCCAGCATTTT
>TRBJ2-3|TRBD2|TRBV13|NA
CASSYDRTSGSSNTQYF
TGTGCCAGCAGCTATGATCGGACTAGCGGGAGTTCGAATACGCAGTATTTT
>TRBJ1-1|NA|TRBV30|NA
CAWSVPRVRSEAFF
TGTGCCTGGAGTGTACCCCGGGTTCGGTCTGAAGCTTTCTTT
>TRBJ2-6|NA|TRBV29-1|NA
CSVVKPSGANVLTF
TGCAGCGTTGTGAAGCCTTCGGGGGCCAACGTCCTGACTTTC
>TRBJ2-2|NA|TRBV21-1|NA
CASRKPRGTGELFF
TGTGCCAGCAGGAAACCCAGGGGAACCGGGGAGCTGTTTTTT
>TRBJ2-7|NA|TRBV29-1|NA
CSVELTDSSYEQYF
TGCAGCGTTGAGTTGACAGATAGCTCCTACGAGCAGTACTTC
>TRBJ2-1|TRBD2|TRBV28|NA
CASSSPTSGRNEQFF
TGTGCCAGCAGTTCACCTACTAGCGGGAGGAATGAGCAGTTCTTC
>TRBJ2-2|NA|TRBV29-1|NA
CSAFLSRSGELFF
TGCAGCGCCTTTCTCTCTAGGTCGGGGGAGCTGTTTTTT
>TRBJ2-7|NA|TRBV28|NA
CASSLSTTGEQYF
TGTGCCAGCAGTTTATCCACCACTGGTGAGCAGTACTTC
>TRBJ2-7|NA|TRBV5-1|NA
CASSLVSGGTYEQYF
TGCGCCAGCAGCTTGGTATCGGGCGGGACGTACGAGCAGTACTTC
>TRBJ1-2|NA|TRBV19|NA
CASSVGDRRSYGYTF
TGTGCCAGTAGTGTAGGAGACAGGAGATCCTATGGCTACACCTTC
>TRBJ2-4|NA|TRBV5-1|once
CASSLGLEAKNIQYF
TGCGCCAGCAGCTTGGGACTGGAAGCCAAAAACATTCAGTACTTC
>TRBJ2-6|TRBD1|TRBV2|NA
CASSQTGFPSGANVLTF
TGTGCCAGCAGTCAGACAGGGTTCCCCTCTGGGGCCAACGTCCTGACTTTC
>TRBJ2-5|NA|TRBV6-1|NA
CASSATVETQYF
TGTGCCAGCAGTGCAACGGTAGAGACCCAGTACTTC